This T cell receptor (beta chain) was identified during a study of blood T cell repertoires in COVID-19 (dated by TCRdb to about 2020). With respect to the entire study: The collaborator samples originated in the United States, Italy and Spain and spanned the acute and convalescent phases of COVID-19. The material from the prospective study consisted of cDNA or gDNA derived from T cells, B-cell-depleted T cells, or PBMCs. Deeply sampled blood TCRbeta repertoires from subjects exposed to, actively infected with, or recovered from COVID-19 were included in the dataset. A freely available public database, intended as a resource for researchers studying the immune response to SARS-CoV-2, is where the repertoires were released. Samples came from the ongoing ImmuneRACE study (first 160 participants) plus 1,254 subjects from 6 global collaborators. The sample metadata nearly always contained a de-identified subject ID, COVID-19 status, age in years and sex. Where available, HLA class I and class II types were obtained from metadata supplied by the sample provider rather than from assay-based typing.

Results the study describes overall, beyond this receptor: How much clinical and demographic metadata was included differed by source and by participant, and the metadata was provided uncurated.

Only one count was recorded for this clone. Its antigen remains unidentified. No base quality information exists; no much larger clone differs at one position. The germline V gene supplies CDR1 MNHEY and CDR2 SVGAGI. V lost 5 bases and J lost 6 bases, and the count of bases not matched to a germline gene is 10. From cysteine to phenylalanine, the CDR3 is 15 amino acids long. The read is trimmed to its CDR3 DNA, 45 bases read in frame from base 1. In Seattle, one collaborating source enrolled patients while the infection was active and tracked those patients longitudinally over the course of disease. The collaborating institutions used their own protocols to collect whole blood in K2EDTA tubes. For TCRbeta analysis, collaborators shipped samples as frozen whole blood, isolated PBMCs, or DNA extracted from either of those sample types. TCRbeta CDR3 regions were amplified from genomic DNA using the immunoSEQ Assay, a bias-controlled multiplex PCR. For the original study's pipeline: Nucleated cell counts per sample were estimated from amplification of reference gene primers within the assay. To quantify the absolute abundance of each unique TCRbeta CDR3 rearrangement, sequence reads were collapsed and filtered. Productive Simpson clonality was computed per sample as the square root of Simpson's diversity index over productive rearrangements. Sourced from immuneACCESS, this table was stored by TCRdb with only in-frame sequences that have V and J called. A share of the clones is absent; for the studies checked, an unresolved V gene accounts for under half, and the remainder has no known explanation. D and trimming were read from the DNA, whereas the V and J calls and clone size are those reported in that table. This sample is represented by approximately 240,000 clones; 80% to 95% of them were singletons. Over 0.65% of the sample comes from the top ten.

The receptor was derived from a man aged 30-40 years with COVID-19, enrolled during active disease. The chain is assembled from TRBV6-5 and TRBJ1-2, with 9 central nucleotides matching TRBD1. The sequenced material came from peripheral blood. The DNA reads TGTGCCAGCAGTAAAAGGGGACAGGGAATGGATGGCTACACCTTC. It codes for CASSKRGQGMDGYTF.